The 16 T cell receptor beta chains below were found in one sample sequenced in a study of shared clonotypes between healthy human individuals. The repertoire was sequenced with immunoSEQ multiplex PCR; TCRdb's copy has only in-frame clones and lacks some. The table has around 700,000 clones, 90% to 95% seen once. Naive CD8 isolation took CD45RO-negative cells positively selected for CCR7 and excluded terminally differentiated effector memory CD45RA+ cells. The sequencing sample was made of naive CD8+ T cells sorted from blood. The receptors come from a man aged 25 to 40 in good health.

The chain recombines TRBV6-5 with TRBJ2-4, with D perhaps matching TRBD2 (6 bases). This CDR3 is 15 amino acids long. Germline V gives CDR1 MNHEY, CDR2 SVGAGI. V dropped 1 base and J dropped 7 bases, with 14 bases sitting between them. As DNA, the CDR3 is TGTGCCAGCAGTTACTATGGTACGGCGGGGAACATTCAGTACTTC. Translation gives CASSYYGTAGNIQYF.

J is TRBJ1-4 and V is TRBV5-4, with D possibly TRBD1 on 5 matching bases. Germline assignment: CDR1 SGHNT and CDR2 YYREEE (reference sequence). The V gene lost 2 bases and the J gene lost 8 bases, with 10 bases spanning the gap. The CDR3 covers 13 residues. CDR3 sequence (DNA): TGTGCCAGCAGCTTAGGGGCGGGGGAAAAACTGTTTTTT. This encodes CASSLGAGEKLFF.

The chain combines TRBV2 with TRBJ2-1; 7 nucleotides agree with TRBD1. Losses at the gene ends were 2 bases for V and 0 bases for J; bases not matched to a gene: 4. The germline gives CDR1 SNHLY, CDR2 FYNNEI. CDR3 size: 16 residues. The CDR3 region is CASSERAGGSYNEQFF. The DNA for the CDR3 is TGTGCCAGCAGTGAAAGGGCAGGGGGCTCCTACAATGAGCAGTTCTTC.

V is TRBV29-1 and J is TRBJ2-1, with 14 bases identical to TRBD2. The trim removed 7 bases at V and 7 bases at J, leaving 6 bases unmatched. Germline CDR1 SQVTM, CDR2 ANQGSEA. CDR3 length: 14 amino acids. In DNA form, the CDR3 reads TGCAGCGGAACCGGGACTAGCGGGAGAAATGAGCAGTTCTTC. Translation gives CSGTGTSGRNEQFF.

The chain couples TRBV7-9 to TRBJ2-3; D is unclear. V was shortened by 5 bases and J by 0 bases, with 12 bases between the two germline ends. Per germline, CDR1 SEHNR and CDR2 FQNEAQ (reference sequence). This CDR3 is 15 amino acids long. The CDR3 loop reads CASSPTLDSTDTQYF. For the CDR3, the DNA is TGTGCCAGCAGCCCAACCCTGGACAGCACAGATACGCAGTATTTT.

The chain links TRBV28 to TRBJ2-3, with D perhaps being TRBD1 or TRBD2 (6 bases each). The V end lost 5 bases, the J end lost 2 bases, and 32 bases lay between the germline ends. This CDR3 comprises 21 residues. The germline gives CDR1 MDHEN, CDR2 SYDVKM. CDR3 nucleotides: TGTGCCAGCAGTACAAACGTGTGGGCGGAGAGGACGGGGGACAACACAGATACGCAGTATTTT. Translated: CASSTNVWAERTGDNTDTQYF.

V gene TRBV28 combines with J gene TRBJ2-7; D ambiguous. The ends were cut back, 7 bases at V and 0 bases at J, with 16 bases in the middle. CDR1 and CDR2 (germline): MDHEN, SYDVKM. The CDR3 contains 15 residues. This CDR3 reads CASTPDAWSSYEQYF. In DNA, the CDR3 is TGTGCCAGCACTCCGGACGCCTGGAGCTCCTACGAGCAGTACTTC.

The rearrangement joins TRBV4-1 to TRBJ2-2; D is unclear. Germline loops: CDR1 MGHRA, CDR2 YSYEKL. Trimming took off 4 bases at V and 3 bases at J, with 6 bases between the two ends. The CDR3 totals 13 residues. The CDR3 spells CASSLQHTGELFF. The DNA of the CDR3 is TGCGCCAGCAGCCTACAGCACACCGGGGAGCTGTTTTTT.

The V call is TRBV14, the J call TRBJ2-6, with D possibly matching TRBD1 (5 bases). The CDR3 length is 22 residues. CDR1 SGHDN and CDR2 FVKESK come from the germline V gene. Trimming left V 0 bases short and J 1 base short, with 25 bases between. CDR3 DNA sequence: TGTGCCAGCAGCCAAGATCCCCCGACAGAGATCGAAGTGGTGTCTGGGGCCAACGTCCTGACTTTC. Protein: CASSQDPPTEIEVVSGANVLTF.

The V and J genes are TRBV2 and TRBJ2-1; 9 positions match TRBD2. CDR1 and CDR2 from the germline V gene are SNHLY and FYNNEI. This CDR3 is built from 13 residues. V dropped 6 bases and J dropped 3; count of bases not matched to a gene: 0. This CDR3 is CASRTSGYNEQFF. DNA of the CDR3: TGTGCCAGCAGGACTAGCGGCTACAATGAGCAGTTCTTC.

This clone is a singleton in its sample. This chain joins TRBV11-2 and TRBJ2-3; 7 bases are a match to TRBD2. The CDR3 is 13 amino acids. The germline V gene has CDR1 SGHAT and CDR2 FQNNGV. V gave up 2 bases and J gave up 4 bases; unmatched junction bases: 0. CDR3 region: CASSLRGADTQYF. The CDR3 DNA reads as TGTGCCAGCAGCTTACGGGGGGCAGATACGCAGTATTTT. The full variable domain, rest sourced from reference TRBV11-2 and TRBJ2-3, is EAGVAQSPRYKIIEKRQSVAFWCNPISGHATLYWYQQILGQGPKLLIQFQNNGVVDDSQLPKDRFSAERLKGVDSTLKIQPAKLEDSAVYLCASSLRGADTQYFGPGTRLTVL.

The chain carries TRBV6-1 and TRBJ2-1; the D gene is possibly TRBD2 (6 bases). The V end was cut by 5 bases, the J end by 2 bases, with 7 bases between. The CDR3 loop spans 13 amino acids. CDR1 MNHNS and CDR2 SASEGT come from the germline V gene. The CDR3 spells CASSRRAYNEQFF. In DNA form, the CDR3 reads TGTGCCAGCAGTCGGAGGGCCTACAATGAGCAGTTCTTC.

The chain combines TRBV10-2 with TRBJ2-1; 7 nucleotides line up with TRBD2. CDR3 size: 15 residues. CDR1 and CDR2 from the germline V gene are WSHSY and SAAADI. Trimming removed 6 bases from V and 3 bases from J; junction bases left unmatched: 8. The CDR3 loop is CASSAGGGNYNEQFF. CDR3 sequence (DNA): TGCGCCAGCAGCGCTGGCGGGGGTAACTACAATGAGCAGTTCTTC.

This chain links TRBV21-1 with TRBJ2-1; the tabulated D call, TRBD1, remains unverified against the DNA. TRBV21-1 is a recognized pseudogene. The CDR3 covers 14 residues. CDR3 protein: CASSGTGKSGEQFF. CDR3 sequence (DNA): TGTGCCAGCAGCGGGACAGGTAAGTCAGGTGAGCAGTTCTTC.

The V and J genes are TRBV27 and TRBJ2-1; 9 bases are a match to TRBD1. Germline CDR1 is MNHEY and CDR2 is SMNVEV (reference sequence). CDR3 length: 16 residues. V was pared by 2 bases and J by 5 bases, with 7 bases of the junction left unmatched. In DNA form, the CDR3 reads TGTGCCAGCAGTTTAGGGGGACAGGGACCCAACAATGAGCAGTTCTTC. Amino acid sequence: CASSLGGQGPNNEQFF.

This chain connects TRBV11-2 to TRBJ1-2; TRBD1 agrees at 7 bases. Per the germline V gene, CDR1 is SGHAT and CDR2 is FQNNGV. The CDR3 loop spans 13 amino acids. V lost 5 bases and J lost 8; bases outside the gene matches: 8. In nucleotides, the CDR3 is TGTGCCAGCAGCCAAACGACAGGGCGAGGCTACACCTTC. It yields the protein CASSQTTGRGYTF.